These 10 T cell receptor beta chains were sequenced from one sample in a study of shared clonotypes between healthy human individuals. The assay was immunoSEQ multiplex PCR, and TCRdb's table has in-frame clones only and misses some. The sample includes 150,000 to 200,000 clones, approximately 60% of them seen just once. What was sequenced was memory CD4+ T cells sorted from blood. Subset: CD45RA-negative fraction. The receptors were gathered from a man aged 25-45 years in good health.

This clone occurred a few times. This rearrangement joins TRBV7-4 to TRBJ2-7; the D gene is possibly TRBD1 (6 bases). The CDR3 has 15 residues. The V gene's germline CDR1 is SGHVT and CDR2 SQSDAQ. The V end was cut by 6 bases, the J end by 7 bases, with 22 bases between. The CDR3 is CASSFSPQGSKEQYF. CDR3 nucleotides: TGTGCCAGCAGTTTTTCCCCCCAGGGGTCGAAAGAGCAGTACTTC.

There are a few counts of this clone. The chain carries TRBV6-8 and TRBJ1-2; D is unresolved. Germline loops: CDR1 MNHGY, CDR2 SAAAGT. V gave up 5 bases and J gave up 4 bases, with 20 bases separating them. The CDR3 consists of 16 residues. The CDR3 DNA sequence: TGTGCCAGCAGTCCCCAACGGGTCGGAACATCCTATGGCTACACCTTC. Protein: CASSPQRVGTSYGYTF.

The chain has TRBV9 and TRBJ2-2, with 7 bases fitting TRBD1. The CDR3 covers 15 residues. Germline CDR1 reads SGDLS; CDR2 reads YYNGEE. V shed 3 bases and J 4 bases; nucleotides not matched to a gene: 6. CDR3 loop: CASSGQGVGTGELFF. DNA of the CDR3: TGTGCCAGCAGCGGACAGGGTGTAGGCACCGGGGAGCTGTTTTTT.

The chain recombines TRBV20-1 with TRBJ2-7, with D perhaps matching TRBD1 (6 bases). Germline CDR1 is DFQATT and CDR2 is SNEGSKA (reference sequence). V gave up 4 bases and J gave up 9 bases, with 13 bases separating them. The CDR3 is 11 residues long. The CDR3 DNA reads as TGCAGTGCTATTATCCAACAGGGGCAGTACTTC. It specifies CSAIIQQGQYF.

J is TRBJ1-1 and V is TRBV4-1; 9 bases align to TRBD1. The CDR3 is 15 residues long. Trimming at V came to 4 bases and at J to 3 bases, leaving 6 bases not matched to a gene. Germline CDR1 reads MGHRA; CDR2 reads YSYEKL. The CDR3 region has the DNA TGCGCCAGCAGCCCGAATGGACAGGGGTACACTGAAGCTTTCTTT. Its protein product is CASSPNGQGYTEAFF.

In this sample, this clone turned up once. This chain links TRBV19 with TRBJ2-2; weak D call: TRBD1 (5 bases). The V gene's germline CDR1 is LNHDA and CDR2 SQIVND (reference sequence). The CDR3 has 14 residues. V dropped 6 bases and J dropped 5 bases, with 13 bases sitting between them. CDR3 bases: TGTGCCAGTAGCACATCAGGGTCTACCGGGGAGCTGTTTTTT. It yields the protein CASSTSGSTGELFF.

This sequence joins TRBV5-4 and TRBJ2-3; 8 nucleotides match TRBD2. Germline trimming cut 0 bases from V and 3 bases from J; bases unmatched to any gene: 6. The CDR3 spans 16 residues. From germline, CDR1 is SGHNT and CDR2 YYREEE (reference sequence). CDR3 protein: CASSLALAGGTDTQYF. DNA of the CDR3: TGTGCCAGCAGCTTGGCTCTAGCGGGCGGTACAGATACGCAGTATTTT. The full variable domain, rest sourced from reference TRBV5-4 and TRBJ2-3, is ETGVTQSPTHLIKTRGQQVTLRCSSQSGHNTVSWYQQALGQGPQFIFQYYREEENGRGNFPPRFSGLQFPNYSSELNVNALELDDSALYLCASSLALAGGTDTQYFGPGTRLTVL.

V gene TRBV9 combines with J gene TRBJ2-2; D is ambiguous. V was trimmed by 4 bases and J by 3 bases, leaving 4 bases between them. The germline V gene has CDR1 SGDLS and CDR2 YYNGEE. The CDR3 is made up of 12 amino acids. CDR3 nucleotide sequence: TGTGCCAGCAGCAGATACACCGGGGAGCTGTTTTTT. Translation gives CASSRYTGELFF.

V usage is TRBV11-3 and J usage is TRBJ2-3; a possible D gene is TRBD1 (5 bases). Germline CDR1 is SGHNT and CDR2 is YENEEA. The CDR3 consists of 13 residues. Trimming cost V 2 bases and J 4 bases, with 7 bases left between them. CDR3 coding DNA: TGTGCCAGCAGCTTAAGCAGGGCAGATACGCAGTATTTT. This codes for CASSLSRADTQYF.

The CDR3 DNA sequence: TGTGCCAGCAGCCCCACGGAGGGAGAGACCCAGTACTTC. It codes for CASSPTEGETQYF. The chain employs TRBV11-2 and TRBJ2-5; weak D call: TRBD2 (6 bases). From germline, CDR1 is SGHAT and CDR2 FQNNGV. This CDR3 comprises 13 residues. V was cut by 5 bases and J by 4 bases, with 11 bases left in between.